The 3 T cell receptor beta chains below were found in one sample sequenced in a study of sequential checkpoint blockade in melanoma. Treatment: randomized to nivolumab then ipilimumab (arm A) or the reverse (arm B). Repertoires were generated with immunoSEQ multiplex PCR, while TCRdb's copy carries only in-frame clones and drops some. The top ten clones hold roughly a fifth of a sample with fewer than 2,000 clones, around a fifth of them seen once. The sample here was tumor tissue (inferred from file names), taken from a patient given nivolumab and ipilimumab in sequence. The receptors shown here come from a human donor with melanoma.

This clone has only a few counts. The V and J genes are TRBV11-3 and TRBJ2-1; 7 bases align to TRBD1. Germline V gene sequence: CDR1 SGHNT, CDR2 YENEEA. With V trimmed by 1 base and J by 8 bases, 8 bases remained unmatched. The length of the CDR3 is 15 residues. The CDR3 nucleotides read TGTGCCAGCAGCTTAGTGCAGGGGGTAGTGTATGAGCAGTTCTTC. Translated, it gives CASSLVQGVVYEQFF.

The chain uses TRBV6-8 and TRBJ2-1; the D call may be TRBD1 or TRBD2 (5 bases each). The V and J ends lost 6 bases and 5 bases respectively, with 14 bases between them. The CDR3 runs 14 residues. The V gene's germline CDR1 is MNHGY and CDR2 SAAAGT. The CDR3 protein is CASSRDPAHNEQFF. The CDR3 bases are TGTGCCAGCAGCCGGGACCCAGCCCACAATGAGCAGTTCTTC.

This clone showed up many times. The V call is TRBV11-3, the J call TRBJ1-1; a possible D gene is TRBD1 (5 bases). Deletions cut 5 bases from V and 3 bases from J, with 19 bases between. Germline lookup yields CDR1 SGHNT and CDR2 YENEEA. The CDR3 has 16 residues. The CDR3 loop reads CASSLPRAPMDTEAFF. DNA of the CDR3: TGTGCCAGCAGCCTGCCCAGGGCCCCTATGGACACTGAAGCTTTCTTT.